The rows below give T cell receptor beta chains drawn from one sample of a study of cytotoxic CD8 clonotypes in ibrutinib-treated CLL. TCRdb's copy holds only in-frame clones and misses some; the assay was immunoSEQ multiplex PCR. Here the sample spans around 150,000 clones, 65% to 85% being singletons. The sample in question was PBMCs, obtained after 36 months of ibrutinib treatment. The receptors were sampled from a human donor with chronic lymphocytic leukemia. CDR3s include the opening cysteine and the closing phenylalanine or tryptophan. D genes are given only for firm matches. Size is omitted from some rows. Given values are once, few, many or a class for expanded clones.

CDR3	DNA	length	D	V	J	size
CASSVSRDRLLAKNIQYF	TGTGCCAGCAGTGTTTCCCGGGACAGACTACTAGCCAAAAACATTCAGTACTTC	18	TRBD1	TRBV2	TRBJ2-4	.
CASSEYRGMNTEAFF	TGTGCCAGCAGTGAATATAGGGGGATGAACACTGAAGCTTTCTTT	15	.	TRBV25-1	TRBJ1-1	.
CASSEAGRGNTIYF	TGTGCCAGCAGTGAAGCCGGAAGGGGAAACACCATATATTTT	14	.	TRBV2	TRBJ1-3	.
CASTGGQGVNTGELFF	TGTGCCAGCACCGGAGGACAGGGGGTAAACACCGGGGAGCTGTTTTTT	16	TRBD1	TRBV7-9	TRBJ2-2	.
CASSVVADHYEQYF	TGTGCCAGCAGCGTAGTGGCGGACCACTACGAGCAGTACTTC	14	.	TRBV9	TRBJ2-7	.
CASSSRDLSSYEQYF	TGTGCCAGCTCATCCCGGGACCTTAGCTCCTACGAGCAGTACTTC	15	.	TRBV18	TRBJ2-7	.
CSVEGQLQETQYF	TGCAGCGTTGAAGGACAGCTCCAAGAGACCCAGTACTTC	13	.	TRBV29-1	TRBJ2-5	.
CASSSDSASTDTQYF	TGTGCCAGCAGCTCCGACAGTGCTAGCACAGATACGCAGTATTTT	15	.	TRBV7-9	TRBJ2-3	.
CASSFTGYNGYTF	TGCGCCAGCAGCTTTACAGGGTATAATGGCTACACCTTC	13	.	TRBV5-1	TRBJ1-2	few
CASGSAAGGYEQYF	TGTGCTAGTGGTTCTGCAGCGGGAGGTTACGAGCAGTACTTC	14	TRBD2	TRBV12-5	TRBJ2-7	.
CASSLVGPNTEAFF	TGTGCCAGCAGCTTGGTGGGTCCAAACACTGAAGCTTTCTTT	14	.	TRBV5-6	TRBJ1-1	.
CASSSWPQGVPGNTIYF	TGTGCCAGCAGCTCATGGCCACAGGGAGTCCCTGGAAACACCATATATTTT	17	.	TRBV11-2	TRBJ1-3	.
CASRTGLAGETQYF	TGTGCCAGCAGGACAGGACTAGCGGGCGAGACCCAGTACTTC	14	TRBD2	TRBV6-6	TRBJ2-5	.
CASSQRTGHPEAFF	TGCGCCAGCAGCCAACGGACAGGGCACCCTGAAGCTTTCTTT	14	TRBD1	TRBV4-1	TRBJ1-1	few
CAISDPGQGRPEQFF	TGTGCCATCAGTGACCCGGGACAGGGGAGACCGGAGCAGTTCTTC	15	TRBD1	TRBV10-3	TRBJ2-1	.
CSAPGQVSNKPQHF	TGCAGCGCACCGGGACAGGTAAGCAATAAACCCCAGCATTTT	14	TRBD1	TRBV29-1	TRBJ1-5	.
CASSYFGTGMTGELFF	TGTGCCAGCAGCTATTTTGGGACAGGGATGACCGGGGAGCTGTTTTTT	16	TRBD1	TRBV11-1	TRBJ2-2	.
CASRPSGTGVYGYTF	TGTGCCAGCAGGCCCTCCGGGACAGGGGTTTATGGCTACACCTTC	15	TRBD1	TRBV6-5	TRBJ1-2	once
CASRTGTGERQYF	TGTGCCAGCAGAACCGGGACAGGGGAAAGGCAGTACTTC	13	TRBD1	TRBV6-6	TRBJ2-7	.
CASSYSAGPGNTIYF	TGTGCCAGCAGTTACTCGGCGGGGCCTGGAAACACCATATATTTT	15	.	TRBV6-6	TRBJ1-3	once
CASSLDSAEQFF	TGTGCCAGCAGCTTAGATTCAGCCGAGCAGTTCTTC	12	.	TRBV11-3	TRBJ2-1	.
CASSSLNKGYGYTF	TGTGCCAGCTCCTCCCTTAATAAGGGTTATGGCTACACCTTC	14	.	TRBV18	TRBJ1-2	.
CASSHVNNQNEQFF	TGTGCCAGCAGCCATGTGAACAACCAGAATGAGCAGTTCTTC	14	.	TRBV14	TRBJ2-1	.
CASSEDPKNIQYF	TGTGCCAGCAGTGAGGATCCGAAAAACATTCAGTACTTC	13	.	TRBV28	TRBJ2-4	.
CARSHDREPPDEKLFF	TGTGCCAGAAGCCATGACAGGGAACCGCCTGACGAAAAACTGTTTTTT	16	TRBD1	TRBV5-3	TRBJ1-4	.
CATRGTDKETQYF	TGTGCCACCCGGGGGACAGACAAAGAGACCCAGTACTTC	13	.	TRBV2	TRBJ2-5	.
CASIRTAGANVLTF	TGTGCCAGCATTCGAACCGCTGGGGCCAACGTCCTGACTTTC	14	.	TRBV6-1	TRBJ2-6	.
CASSPTGPGGYTF	TGTGCCAGCAGTCCTACAGGGCCGGGTGGCTACACCTTC	13	.	TRBV27	TRBJ1-2	.
CASSPEAAEETQYF	TGTGCCAGCAGCCCAGAAGCCGCTGAGGAGACCCAGTACTTC	14	.	TRBV4-2	TRBJ2-5	few
CASRPGTSGVGETQYF	TGTGCCAGCCGTCCGGGGACTAGCGGGGTTGGAGAGACCCAGTACTTC	16	TRBD2	TRBV5-4	TRBJ2-5	.
CASSLIAGGPTPYEQYF	TGCGCCAGCAGCTTAATAGCGGGAGGGCCCACCCCCTACGAGCAGTACTTC	17	TRBD2	TRBV5-1	TRBJ2-7	.
CASSLSGGPYEQYF	TGTGCCAGCAGCCTATCTGGGGGTCCGTACGAGCAGTACTTC	14	.	TRBV11-2	TRBJ2-7	.
CASSLGRFTDTQYF	TGTGCCAGCAGTTTGGGACGCTTCACAGATACGCAGTATTTT	14	.	TRBV27	TRBJ2-3	.
CASSEPAGWSTDTQYF	TGTGCCAGCAGTGAGCCGGCGGGATGGAGCACAGATACGCAGTATTTT	16	.	TRBV6-1	TRBJ2-3	once
CASSVGVSGQETQYF	TGTGCCAGCAGCGTAGGAGTGAGCGGCCAAGAGACCCAGTACTTC	15	.	TRBV9	TRBJ2-5	.
CASRRLRVGNGYTF	TGTGCCAGCAGACGCCTCCGCGTCGGGAATGGCTACACCTTC	14	.	TRBV7-8	TRBJ1-2	.
CASSPTSSGGPETQYF	TGCGCCAGCAGCCCCACATCTAGCGGGGGTCCAGAGACCCAGTACTTC	16	TRBD2	TRBV5-1	TRBJ2-5	.
CASSPGTAYEQYF	TGTGCCAGCAGCCCCGGGACCGCCTACGAGCAGTACTTC	13	.	TRBV5-4	TRBJ2-7	few
CASSLGRGYTDTQYF	TGTGCCAGCAGCTTGGGCAGGGGGTACACAGATACGCAGTATTTT	15	TRBD1	TRBV5-4	TRBJ2-3	once
CASSHRGSTGEAFF	TGTGCCAGCAGCCACCGCGGTTCTACAGGGGAAGCTTTCTTT	14	.	TRBV27	TRBJ1-1	.
CASSHLPRLYGYTF	TGCGCCAGCAGCCACCTACCGAGACTCTATGGCTACACCTTC	14	.	TRBV4-1	TRBJ1-2	.
CASRVTNTEAFF	TGTGCCAGCAGGGTTACGAACACTGAAGCTTTCTTT	12	.	TRBV2	TRBJ1-1	.
CAISEYLTETNEKLFF	TGTGCCATCAGTGAATACTTAACAGAAACTAATGAAAAACTGTTTTTT	16	.	TRBV10-3	TRBJ1-4	.
CAWTGRVNEQFF	TGTGCCTGGACGGGCAGGGTGAATGAGCAGTTCTTC	12	.	TRBV30	TRBJ2-1	few
CASSLGGQGVPDTQYF	TGTGCCAGCAGCTTGGGGGGACAGGGAGTTCCAGATACGCAGTATTTT	16	TRBD1	TRBV5-6	TRBJ2-3	few
CASNRGHSGANVLTF	TGTGCCAGCAATCGGGGTCACTCTGGGGCCAACGTCCTGACTTTC	15	.	TRBV6-1	TRBJ2-6	.
CASSRDRARRGNEQFF	TGTGCCAGTAGCCGCGACCGGGCACGAAGGGGCAATGAGCAGTTCTTC	16	.	TRBV19	TRBJ2-1	.
CSVGQGSGQPQHF	TGCAGCGTTGGACAGGGTTCGGGTCAGCCCCAGCATTTT	13	TRBD1	TRBV29-1	TRBJ1-5	.
CAISRTSGGTDTQYF	TGTGCCATCAGTCGGACTAGCGGGGGCACAGATACGCAGTATTTT	15	TRBD2	TRBV10-3	TRBJ2-3	.
CASSSAGGAYNEQFF	TGTGCCAGCAGCTCAGCGGGAGGCGCCTACAATGAGCAGTTCTTC	15	TRBD2	TRBV7-9	TRBJ2-1	.
CASSFGTADQPQHF	TGTGCCAGCAGCTTTGGGACAGCCGATCAGCCCCAGCATTTT	14	TRBD1	TRBV7-9	TRBJ1-5	.
CASSLTQGGGYTF	TGTGCCAGCAGCTTAACGCAGGGAGGCGGCTACACCTTC	13	.	TRBV7-3	TRBJ1-2	.
CASSSPKAGQETQYF	TGTGCCAGCAGTTCCCCCAAAGCGGGACAAGAGACCCAGTACTTC	15	TRBD2	TRBV27	TRBJ2-5	.
CASSGGGLGYTF	TGTGCCAGCAGCGGGGGGGGTCTGGGCTACACCTTC	12	.	TRBV6-5	TRBJ1-2	.
CASSIGPVASKLFF	TGTGCCAGTAGTATTGGTCCGGTGGCCTCGAAACTGTTTTTT	14	.	TRBV19	TRBJ1-4	.
CASSSATLSYEQYF	TGTGCCAGCAGCTCCGCGACACTCTCCTACGAGCAGTACTTC	14	.	TRBV7-9	TRBJ2-7	.
CATSSAGNTIYF	TGTGCCACCAGCAGTGCCGGAAACACCATATATTTT	12	.	TRBV15	TRBJ1-3	.